This TCR beta chain comes out of a study of T cells after yellow fever vaccination. Study results and caveats: The booster response re-showed most primary clones: 96% CD4, approximately 90% CD8.

Synthesis of TCR cDNA relied on 5'RACE template switching, which attached a universal primer site and UMIs. TCRdb reanalysed the 5' RACE reads using MiXCR and keeps one entry per CDR3 protein. The sample consists of about 260,000 distinct CDR3 sequences, about 5.2% of them appearing once. As to this clonotype: Its specificity is not known.

CDR1 is MRHNA and CDR2 is SNTAGT in the germline V gene. This CDR3 comprises 15 residues. J gave up 9 bases and V 0 bases, and 9 bases lay outside the gene matches. This sequence originates from a man between 18 and 35 years old who received the YFV17D yellow fever vaccine. Specimen: CD4+ T cells sorted from PBMCs, collected on the day of the yellow fever booster vaccination. The rearrangement uses TRBV6-4 and TRBJ2-3; TRBD2 agrees at 7 bases. CDR3 region: CASSDSSTGGYTQYF. Written as DNA, the CDR3 is TGTGCCAGCAGTGACTCGAGTACGGGAGGTTACACGCAGTATTTT.